A selection of T cell receptor beta chains follows, all from one sample in a study of T-cell memory formation after mild COVID-19. TCRdb reprocessed the 5' RACE reads via MiXCR and lists one record per CDR3 protein. This sample has 400,000 to 550,000 distinct CDR3 sequences, with more than 20% found just once. The sequencing input was PBMCs or a T cell subset sorted from them (not recorded which). The receptors shown here come from an adult woman who had mild COVID-19 (a few samples of this study predate the infection). Cell type and time point are not known. The CDR3 runs from the conserved cysteine through the conserved F or W.

V,J,CDR3
TRBV12-3/TRBV12-4,TRBJ2-7,CASSPTSGRAEQYF
TRBV5-1,TRBJ2-1,CASRGAGVSYNEQFF
TRBV6-5,TRBJ1-2,CASSPGTYYGYTF
TRBV7-2,TRBJ2-7,CASTGSYEQYF
TRBV5-6,TRBJ2-4,CASSFWGTKNIQYF
TRBV7-2,TRBJ2-3,CASSRWTVGTDTQYF
TRBV20-1,TRBJ2-1,CSARGSEGNEQFF
TRBV29-1,TRBJ1-2,CSGEDRDYGYTF
TRBV12-3/TRBV12-4,TRBJ2-7,CASSSLDRPADYEQYF
TRBV24-1,TRBJ2-1,CATSVDNEQFF
TRBV24-1,TRBJ2-1,CATSTGGRGYNEQFF
TRBV5-1,TRBJ2-3,CASSYGQGADTQYF
TRBV14,TRBJ2-2,CASRATGGDTGELFF
TRBV7-3,TRBJ1-1,CASRAGTVTEAFF
TRBV7-2,TRBJ2-5,CASRVTSGAGETQYF
TRBV2,TRBJ2-3,CAGALEAGLSTDTQYF
TRBV3-1,TRBJ1-1,CASSQLNMEAFF
TRBV20-1,TRBJ2-1,CSASFPVYNEQFF
TRBV9,TRBJ1-4,CASSVAPGSREKLFF
TRBV12-3/TRBV12-4,TRBJ2-7,CASSLPYSPLLLYF
TRBV12-3/TRBV12-4,TRBJ2-3,CASSFSGGASTDTQYF
TRBV12-3/TRBV12-4,TRBJ1-2,CASSRPTYGYTF
TRBV5-1,TRBJ2-3,CASAPRTGLHTDTQYF
TRBV7-2,TRBJ2-3,CASRRAPDTQYF
TRBV11-3,TRBJ1-4,CASSLLTEKLFF
TRBV7-2,TRBJ2-6,CASSLSPGANVLTF
TRBV7-9,TRBJ1-3,CASSVVGDYSGNTIYF
TRBV30,TRBJ2-7,CAWSDGGYSYEQYF
TRBV5-6,TRBJ2-3,CASSLTSGGAHTQYF
TRBV12-3/TRBV12-4,TRBJ1-1,CASSLGRLMNTEAFF
TRBV14,TRBJ1-4,CASSRGVREKLFF
TRBV4-2,TRBJ2-1,CASSQDMGEGNEQFF
TRBV5-1,TRBJ1-3,CASSDLPGQGSSGNTIYF
TRBV7-8,TRBJ2-7,CASSTGPLSYEQYF
TRBV4-1,TRBJ1-1,CASSQGWMNTEAFF
TRBV3-1,TRBJ1-1,CASSQVIPAEAFF